Listed below are T cell receptor beta chains from one sample, sequenced in a study of naive and memory T cell subsets. Using its own MiXCR run on the UMI-ligation and nested PCR reads, TCRdb lists one record per CDR3 protein. In the table there are tens of thousands of distinct CDR3 sequences, around 9% of which are singletons. Sequenced: naive CD8+ T cells from blood. The receptors were gathered from a human donor in good health. Each CDR3 is given with its conserved first and last residue. The D gene is left open where the match is weak. Clone size is not always given. Where it is, it says once, few, many or a class for expanded clones.

d_call,v_call,clone_size,j_call,cdr3_nt,cdr3_aa
TRBD2,TRBV6-6,few,TRBJ2-1,TGTGCCAGCAGCCAAGCGGGAGGAGGTGGGGGCTACTGGAATGAGCAGTTCTTC,CASSQAGGGGGYWNEQFF
TRBD1,TRBV7-8,.,TRBJ2-1,TGTGCCAGCAGCTCGAAGAGACAGGGGTCGTGGGGCAATGAGCAGTTCTTC,CASSSKRQGSWGNEQFF
.,TRBV6-5,many,TRBJ2-7,TGTGCCAGCAGTTATGAAGAGCAGTACTTC,CASSYEEQYF
.,TRBV15,few,TRBJ2-5,TGTGCCACCAGCAGAGAGTTTGAAGAGACCCAGTACTTC,CATSREFEETQYF
TRBD2,TRBV3-1,many,TRBJ2-4,TGTGCCAGCAGCCAAAAGGCCATCCGTCGGACTAGTAAAAACATTCAGTACTTC,CASSQKAIRRTSKNIQYF
.,TRBV12-3/TRBV12-4,many,TRBJ2-7,TGTGCCAGCACCACACCGCCAGATTACGAGCAGTACTTC,CASTTPPDYEQYF
TRBD1,TRBV29-1,few,TRBJ2-1,TGCAGCATTACAGGGGGTAGCCCGTTCAATTACGCCGATGAGCAGTTCTTC,CSITGGSPFNYADEQFF
TRBD1,TRBV6-5,many,TRBJ2-7,TGTGCCAGCAGTTACGGGCAGGGGGCAGAGCAGTACTTC,CASSYGQGAEQYF
.,TRBV7-2,few,TRBJ2-1,TGTGCCAGCAGCTTTACCGACAGCTACAATGAGCAGTTCTTC,CASSFTDSYNEQFF
.,TRBV10-2,many,TRBJ2-5,TGCGCCAGCCCCCCTGGGGACGGGGAAGAGACCCAGTACTTC,CASPPGDGEETQYF